This T cell receptor beta chain is from a study of human T cells and chemical hapten exposure. Study details: A roughly 2 cm by roughly 2 cm inner upper arm patch received 2% DPC for sensitization.

The germline V and J ends were trimmed by 4 bases and 4 bases, with 16 bases remaining between them. The V gene's germline CDR1 is DFQATT and CDR2 SNEGSKA (reference sequence). The CDR3 runs 14 residues. Time point noted: patch test 3, about 24 weeks after DPC sensitization. Sample treatment: therapeutic diphenylcyclopropenone sensitization with weekly scalp DPC. Donors were 18 to 70-year-old alopecia patients suitable for DPC. This clonotype showed up many times. TCRdb reprocessed the RACE reads with MiXCR, giving one entry per CDR3 protein. The sample has some 62,000 distinct CDR3 sequences, approximately 9.9% seen once.

Source: whole blood, taken in connection with sensitization to the hapten diphenylcyclopropenone (DPC). The rearrangement uses TRBV20-1 and TRBJ1-1; D is possibly TRBD1 (6 bases). The source of this sequence is a woman in her twenties or thirties with alopecia areata. Some clones in this sample may be carry-over from other donors' samples. CDR3 sequence reads: CSAKPSWGATEAFF. CDR3 DNA: TGCAGTGCTAAGCCGAGTTGGGGGGCCACTGAAGCTTTCTTT.